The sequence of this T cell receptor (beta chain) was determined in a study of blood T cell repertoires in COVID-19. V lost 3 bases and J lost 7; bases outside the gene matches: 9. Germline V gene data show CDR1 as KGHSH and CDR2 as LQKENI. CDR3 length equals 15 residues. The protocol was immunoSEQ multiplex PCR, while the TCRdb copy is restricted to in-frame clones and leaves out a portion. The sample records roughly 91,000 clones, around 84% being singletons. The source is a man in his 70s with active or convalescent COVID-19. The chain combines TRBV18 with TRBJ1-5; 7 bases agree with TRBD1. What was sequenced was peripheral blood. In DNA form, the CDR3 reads TGTGCCAGCTCACCTCAGGACAGGACGGGGCAGCCCCAGCATTTT. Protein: CASSPQDRTGQPQHF.